Below, 4 T cell receptor beta chains from the same sample are listed, as sequenced in a study of cytomegalovirus exposure and HLA in healthy donors. Primers: 60 Vbeta forward and 13 Jbeta reverse. Profiling relied on immunoSEQ multiplex PCR, and the TCRdb table lists in-frame clones only, not all of them. The sample table includes roughly 51,000 clones. The specimen was PBMCs. The receptors here all came from a male donor in good health and CMV-seropositive.

This chain uses TRBV6-5 with TRBJ1-2, with 7 bases identical to TRBD1. After removal of 2 bases from V and 8 bases from J, the junction contained 5 bases not matched to a gene. The germline gives CDR1 MNHEY, CDR2 SVGAGI. This CDR3 contains 13 residues. Here the CDR3 reads CASSYEGAYGYTF. CDR3 coding DNA: TGTGCCAGCAGTTACGAGGGGGCTTACGGCTACACCTTC.

The chain carries TRBV30 and TRBJ2-5; 9 bases agree with TRBD2. The end of the DNA is better explained by TRBJ2-7, so the J call may be wrong. The CDR3 totals 15 residues. The germline gives CDR1 GTSNPN, CDR2 SVGIG (reference sequence). CDR3 bases: TGTGCCTGGAGCGCACGCGGGGGGGCTTTCTACGAGCAGTACTTC. It encodes CAWSARGGAFYEQYF.

The rearrangement joins TRBV14 to TRBJ2-5, with 9 bases matching TRBD1. With 4 bases clipped from V and 5 bases from J, the junction kept 11 bases outside the gene matches. Germline-derived CDR1 and CDR2 are SGHDN and FVKESK. The CDR3 covers 16 residues. The CDR3 region is CASSPGTGTFQETQYF. The CDR3 coding sequence is TGTGCCAGCAGCCCTGGGACAGGGACGTTTCAGGAGACCCAGTACTTC. Filled out from reference TRBV14 and TRBJ2-5, the complete variable domain reads EAGVTQFPSHSVIEKGQTVTLRCDPISGHDNLYWYRRVMGKEIKFLLHFVKESKQDESGMPNNRFLAERTGGTYSTLKVQPAELEDSGVYFCASSPGTGTFQETQYFGPGTRLLVL.

V and J are TRBV6-5 and TRBJ2-7, with 8 bases fitting TRBD1. The CDR3 is 13 residues long. V shed 9 bases and J 5 bases; nucleotides not matched to a gene: 9. Per germline, CDR1 MNHEY and CDR2 SVGAGI. Written as DNA, the CDR3 is TGTGCCAGTATGAGACAGGGGCTTGACGAGCAGTACTTC. It encodes CASMRQGLDEQYF.